What follows are 11 T cell receptor beta chains derived from one specimen sequenced in a study of CD8 T cells in ankylosing spondylitis. Whole-study findings and limits: A motif of 7 to 9 highly homologous TCR beta variants was seen as apparently characteristic of ankylosing spondylitis blood.

TCRdb used MiXCR to reprocess the 5' RACE reads, holding one entry per CDR3 protein. This table holds hundreds of thousands of distinct CDR3 sequences, 25% to 30% found once. No antigen is known for these receptors. The sequencing input was blood, either unsorted or a sorted T cell fraction (not recorded which). The receptors derive from a male donor with ankylosing spondylitis.

The V gene is TRBV24-1, the J gene TRBJ2-1; TRBD2 matches at 13 bases. V trimming: 7 bases; J trimming: 7 bases; junction bases outside the gene matches: 9. The CDR3 sequence is 16 residues long. Germline V gene data show CDR1 as KGHDR and CDR2 as SFDVKD. The CDR3 coding sequence is TGTGCCACCAGCCGACCCGGACTAGCGGGAGTGAATGAGCAGTTCTTC. Translating it yields CATSRPGLAGVNEQFF.

This clonotype was recorded a few times. One end of the junction is discordant with germline, which a read error may explain. J is TRBJ1-1 and V is TRBV7-9; 7 positions agree with TRBD1. In germline, CDR1 is SEHNR, CDR2 FQNEAQ (reference sequence). This CDR3 contains 16 residues. This chain's CDR3 is CASSPNFKTGNAEAFF. CDR3 bases: TGTGCCAGCAGCCCCAATTTTAAGACAGGGAACGCTGAAGCTTTCTTT.

This clonotype has only a few counts. DNA of the CDR3: TGTGCCACCAGCAGAGATGAGGGGGTCCGGAGCAATCAGCCCCAGCATTTT. Its translation: CATSRDEGVRSNQPQHF. The chain is built from TRBV15 and TRBJ1-5, with TRBD1 as a possible D gene (6 bases). The CDR3 length is 17 residues. V was cut by 0 bases and J by 1 base, with 13 bases left in between. The V gene's germline CDR1 is LNHNV and CDR2 YYDKDF (reference sequence).

The sample holds a few counts of this clonotype. The J gene is TRBJ2-5, the V gene TRBV29-1, with 12 nucleotides matching TRBD2. V shed 6 bases, J shed 1 base, and the junction held 3 bases outside the gene matches. CDR1 and CDR2 (germline): SQVTM, ANQGSEA. This CDR3 spans 14 amino acids. CDR3 coding DNA: TGCAGCGTCGGGACTAGCGGGTCCCAAGAGACCCAGTACTTC. Its protein is CSVGTSGSQETQYF.

This clonotype came up a few times. This sequence joins TRBV5-6 and TRBJ2-1; 8 nucleotides agree with TRBD2. The V segment lost 3 bases and the J segment 1 base; nucleotides outside the gene matches: 9. The length of the CDR3 is 17 residues. CDR1 is SGHDT and CDR2 is YYEEEE in the germline V gene. As DNA, the CDR3 is TGTGCCAGCAGCTCGAGGATTAAGCGGGAGTCCTACAATGAGCAGTTCTTC. The encoded protein is CASSSRIKRESYNEQFF.

The V gene is TRBV29-1, the J gene TRBJ2-3; D gene uncertain. The CDR3 spans 13 residues. Germline lookup yields CDR1 SQVTM and CDR2 ANQGSEA. Between the trimmed V and J ends, which lost 4 bases and 1 base, there was a span of 9 bases. The CDR3 sequence is CSVAIQGTDTQYF. CDR3 sequence (DNA): TGCAGCGTTGCAATCCAGGGCACAGATACGCAGTATTTT.

This chain connects TRBV6-1 to TRBJ2-7; D uncertain. Germline V gives CDR1 MNHNS, CDR2 SASEGT. The CDR3 runs to 12 residues. V shed 3 bases and J shed 2 bases, with 5 bases lying between them. CDR3 region: CASSEYPYEQYV. The CDR3 DNA follows: TGTGCCAGCAGTGAGTATCCCTACGAGCAGTACGTC.

This clonotype appeared many times. V usage is TRBV5-1 and J usage is TRBJ2-1; a possible D gene is TRBD2 (6 bases). V was clipped by 0 bases and J by 4 bases, with 8 bases between them. Germline CDR1 reads SGHRS; CDR2 reads YFSETQ. The CDR3 loop spans 14 amino acids. CDR3 nucleotide sequence: TGCGCCAGCAGCTTGGGGACTATTTACAATGAGCAGTTCTTC. This translates into CASSLGTIYNEQFF.

This clonotype has just a few counts. The J gene is TRBJ2-3, the V gene TRBV12-5; D possibly corresponds to TRBD2 (6 bases). Trimming took off 7 bases at V and 2 bases at J, with 13 bases between the two ends. The CDR3 length is 14 residues. CDR1 LGHNT and CDR2 FRNRAP come from the germline V gene. The CDR3 region has the DNA TGTGCTAGTGCTAAAGGCGGGATCACAGATACGCAGTATTTT. This codes for CASAKGGITDTQYF.

The rearrangement joins TRBV20-1 to TRBJ1-5; a possible D gene is TRBD1 (5 bases). This CDR3 contains 17 residues. The V end lost 4 bases, the J end lost 6 bases, and 25 bases lay between the germline ends. Germline V gives CDR1 DFQATT, CDR2 SNEGSKA (reference sequence). This CDR3 reads CSAIGVMGDLLGQPQHF. The CDR3 DNA reads as TGCAGTGCTATCGGGGTCATGGGGGACCTCTTGGGTCAGCCCCAGCATTTT.

This clonotype was counted a few times. The chain is built from TRBV5-1 and TRBJ1-1; D is unclear. Between the trimmed V and J ends, which lost 2 bases and 3 bases, there was a span of 11 bases. The CDR3 covers 14 residues. Looked up from germline, CDR1 is SGHRS and CDR2 is YFSETQ. Here the CDR3 DNA reads TGCGCCAGCAGCTTCATACCGGGAGACACTGAAGCTTTCTTT. This encodes CASSFIPGDTEAFF.